Below are 18 T cell receptor beta chains sequenced from a single sample in a study of neurological immune-mediated disorders. Time point noted: longitudinal time-point 2. TCRdb re-analysed the 5' RACE reads in MiXCR, keeping a single row per CDR3 protein. This sample carries about 80,000 distinct CDR3 sequences, nearly 6% of them seen once, and the ten largest clones take over 6.5%. The sequencing sample was made of PBMCs. The receptors were gathered from a woman aged 55 to 70 with multiple sclerosis.

The chain carries TRBV6-6 and TRBJ1-2; TRBD1 matches at 8 bases. V lost 0 bases to trimming and J lost 0 bases; unmatched junction nucleotides: 6. The CDR3 consists of 17 residues. Per germline, CDR1 MNHNY and CDR2 SVGAGI (reference sequence). CDR3 sequence: CASSYSGRGQANYGYTF. The CDR3 DNA is TGTGCCAGCAGTTACTCGGGCAGGGGGCAAGCTAACTATGGCTACACCTTC.

The chain links TRBV19 to TRBJ2-1; D tentatively fits TRBD1 or TRBD2 (5 bases each). V was pared by 7 bases and J by 10 bases, with 14 bases between. The CDR3 has 12 amino acids. Germline CDR1 LNHDA, CDR2 SQIVND (reference sequence). CDR3 bases: TGTGCCAGTACAAAGGGGCGAGGGGAGCAGTTCTTC. Protein product: CASTKGRGEQFF.

This clonotype was counted a few times. J is TRBJ1-1 and V is TRBV7-8; 8 nucleotides match TRBD1. Unmatched junction bases numbered 4, after V lost 9 bases and J lost 1 base. Germline CDR1 SGHVS, CDR2 FQNEAQ. This CDR3 comprises 13 residues. CDR3 sequence reads: CASSTGANTEAFF. The CDR3 DNA reads TGTGCCAGTTCGACAGGGGCGAACACTGAAGCTTTCTTT.

This clonotype was seen at least ten times. V usage is TRBV12-3 or TRBV12-4 and J usage is TRBJ1-4; tentative D call: TRBD1 (5 bases). The V gene lost 5 bases and the J gene lost 4 bases, with 11 bases spanning the gap. The CDR3 loop spans 14 amino acids. Here the CDR3 reads CASSATEDNEKLFF. The CDR3 nucleotides read TGTGCCAGCAGTGCGACAGAGGATAATGAAAAACTGTTTTTT.

The chain uses TRBV7-9 and TRBJ2-7, with 15 bases matching TRBD2. Germline CDR1 is SEHNR and CDR2 is FQNEAQ (reference sequence). V lost 1 base and J lost 4; bases outside the gene matches: 5. This CDR3 has 17 amino acids. CDR3 in DNA: TGTGCCAGCAGCTTAGGGACTAGCGGGGGGGCCAATTACGAGCAGTACTTC. Protein: CASSLGTSGGANYEQYF.

This clonotype was counted at least ten times. The V gene is TRBV5-1, the J gene TRBJ2-7; 10 bases map to TRBD1. Trimming took 4 bases from V and 5 from J; bases not matched to a gene: 9. CDR1 is SGHRS and CDR2 is YFSETQ in the germline V gene. CDR3 size: 15 residues. The CDR3 nucleotides read TGCGCCAGCAGCGGACCCGGGACAGGGGTCAACGAGCAGTACTTC. As protein: CASSGPGTGVNEQYF.

This clonotype was observed a single time. Since a much larger clone is just one base distant, this may be a read error. The chain combines TRBV25-1 with TRBJ2-1; a weak D match, TRBD2 (5 bases). This CDR3 spans 15 amino acids. Germline V gene sequence: CDR1 MGHDK, CDR2 SYGVNS. V shed 1 base and J shed 7 bases, with 14 bases lying between them. CDR3 loop: CASSELRAGRNEQFF. CDR3 nucleotide sequence: TGTGCCAGCAGTGAATTGAGGGCAGGTAGGAATGAGCAGTTCTTC.

This clonotype was detected many times. The chain has TRBV5-1 and TRBJ1-4; D not certain. The V end lost 2 bases, the J end lost 3 bases, and 14 bases lay between the germline ends. CDR3 length: 16 amino acids. Germline-derived CDR1 and CDR2 are SGHRS and YFSETQ. The CDR3 region has the DNA TGCGCCAGCAGCTTTGGTGGCGGGCTGTCTAATGAAAAACTGTTTTTT. It specifies CASSFGGGLSNEKLFF.

Ten or more counts support this clonotype. This chain connects TRBV7-6 to TRBJ2-3; 8 bases match TRBD1. CDR1 and CDR2 from the germline V gene are SGHVS and FNYEAQ. The CDR3 runs 14 residues. Losses at the gene ends were 4 bases for V and 3 bases for J; bases not matched to a gene: 3. CDR3 protein: CASSSGGWTDTQYF. In DNA, the CDR3 is TGTGCCAGCAGCTCAGGGGGCTGGACAGATACGCAGTATTTT.

The sample holds many counts of this clonotype. CDR3 DNA sequence: TGCGCCAGCAGCTATATAGCTGGGGCCAACGTCCTGACTTTC. It encodes CASSYIAGANVLTF. The V call is TRBV5-1, the J call TRBJ2-6; D gene ambiguous. The CDR3 has 14 residues. Germline assignment: CDR1 SGHRS and CDR2 YFSETQ. V gave up 3 bases and J gave up 2 bases, with 6 bases separating them.

This clonotype showed up many times. The V call is TRBV5-1, the J call TRBJ1-6; no clear D. Trimming removed 4 bases from V and 14 bases from J, with 16 bases in between. This CDR3 spans 13 amino acids. Germline assignment: CDR1 SGHRS and CDR2 YFSETQ. This CDR3 reads CASSGPGPPALHF. CDR3 bases: TGCGCCAGCAGCGGACCGGGTCCTCCGGCCCTCCACTTT. The full variable domain, in which reference TRBV5-1 and TRBJ1-6 provide the parts outside the CDR3, is KAGVTQTPRYLIKTRGQQVTLSCSPISGHRSVSWYQQTPGQGLQFLFEYFSETQRNKGNFPGRFSGRQFSNSRSEMNVSTLELGDSALYLCASSGPGPPALHFGNGTRLTVT.

This clonotype was seen at least ten times. The chain links TRBV5-6 to TRBJ2-5; possibly TRBD1 or TRBD2 for D (5 bases each). The V and J ends lost 5 bases and 5 bases respectively, with 13 bases between them. CDR3 length: 13 amino acids. Germline V gives CDR1 SGHDT, CDR2 YYEEEE. The CDR3 DNA follows: TGTGCCAGCAGATCGGGACCTGGGGAGACCCAGTACTTC. Translating gives CASRSGPGETQYF.

This clonotype was seen many times. The chain joins TRBV5-1 to TRBJ2-2; 13 bases fit TRBD2. The CDR3 totals 17 residues. Per the germline V gene, CDR1 is SGHRS and CDR2 is YFSETQ. Trimming removed 4 bases from V and 6 bases from J; junction bases left unmatched: 9. DNA of the CDR3: TGCGCCAGCAGCCACAAAACCGGGACTAGCGGGGCCGGGGAGCTGTTTTTT. Translation: CASSHKTGTSGAGELFF.

Ten or more counts support this clonotype. The chain employs TRBV7-2 and TRBJ2-7; D not certain. CDR3 length: 14 residues. Trimming cost V 5 bases and J 3 bases, with 14 bases left between them. Germline CDR1 reads SGHTA; CDR2 reads FQGNSA. CDR3 nucleotide sequence: TGTGCCAGCAGCCCTCCTAAGACACTCTACGAGCAGTACTTC. Protein: CASSPPKTLYEQYF.

Many counts were recorded for this clonotype. The V call is TRBV9, the J call TRBJ2-3; D unresolved. The germline gives CDR1 SGDLS, CDR2 YYNGEE. Trimming cost V 0 bases and J 0 bases, with 17 bases left between them. This CDR3 is built from 18 residues. CDR3 sequence reads: CASSVASRREPSTDTQYF. Written as DNA, the CDR3 is TGTGCCAGCAGCGTAGCCAGTAGGAGAGAACCTAGCACAGATACGCAGTATTTT. The full variable domain, in which reference TRBV9 and TRBJ2-3 provide the parts outside the CDR3, is DSGVTQTPKHLITATGQRVTLRCSPRSGDLSVYWYQQSLDQGLQFLIQYYNGEERAKGNILERFSAQQFPDLHSELNLSSLELGDSALYFCASSVASRREPSTDTQYFGPGTRLTVL.

This clonotype came up many times. The chain recombines TRBV6-1 with TRBJ2-3; D tentatively fits TRBD1 or TRBD2 (5 bases each). Germline V gene sequence: CDR1 MNHNS, CDR2 SASEGT. The CDR3 spans 14 residues. The ends were cut back, 5 bases at V and 0 bases at J, with 9 bases in the middle. CDR3 amino acids: CASSHGGSTDTQYF. The CDR3 DNA reads TGTGCCAGCAGTCATGGGGGAAGCACAGATACGCAGTATTTT.

This clonotype was picked up a small number of times. The chain employs TRBV5-1 and TRBJ1-4, with 7 bases matching TRBD1. Germline V gene lookup returns CDR1 SGHRS and CDR2 YFSETQ. The CDR3 has 18 residues. Trimming cost V 4 bases and J 5 bases; bases outside gene matches: 17. This CDR3 reads CASSQSPPGQLGNEKLFF. In nucleotides, the CDR3 is TGCGCCAGCAGCCAGAGCCCTCCGGGACAGTTGGGGAATGAAAAACTGTTTTTT.

This clonotype has a count of ten or more. The chain employs TRBV20-1 and TRBJ1-5; 9 bases align to TRBD1. This CDR3 is 14 amino acids long. V was pared by 4 bases and J by 5 bases, with 6 bases of the junction left unmatched. The V gene's germline CDR1 is DFQATT and CDR2 SNEGSKA (reference sequence). The CDR3 spells CSATETGGDQPQHF. CDR3 DNA: TGCAGTGCTACGGAGACAGGGGGAGATCAGCCCCAGCATTTT.